The 5 T cell receptor beta chains below were found in one sample sequenced in a study of blood T cell repertoires in COVID-19. Clones were sequenced by immunoSEQ multiplex PCR, and TCRdb holds only the in-frame ones, with some missing. The repertoire holds some 150,000 clones, with 87% as singletons. The source material was peripheral blood. The receptor source for this set is a woman in her forties or fifties with active or convalescent COVID-19.

The chain uses TRBV19 and TRBJ1-6, with 7 bases fitting TRBD1. Germline V gene sequence: CDR1 LNHDA, CDR2 SQIVND (reference sequence). V gave up 6 bases and J gave up 7 bases; unmatched junction bases: 6. The CDR3 spans 14 residues. The chain's CDR3 is CASSTTGNNSPLHF. The CDR3 coding sequence is TGTGCCAGTAGCACGACAGGGAACAATTCACCCCTCCACTTT. The full variable domain, completed using reference TRBV19 and TRBJ1-6, is DGGITQSPKYLFRKEGQNVTLSCEQNLNHDAMYWYRQDPGQGLRLIYYSQIVNDFQKGDIAEGYSVSREKKESFPLTVTSAQKNPTAFYLCASSTTGNNSPLHFGNGTRLTVT.

The rearrangement uses TRBV19 and TRBJ1-3; D gene ambiguous. In germline, CDR1 is LNHDA, CDR2 SQIVND (reference sequence). This CDR3 has 13 amino acids. The V end lost 7 bases, the J end lost 4 bases, and 11 bases lay between the germline ends. CDR3 in DNA: TGTGCCAGTACCTCCTCCGGGGGAAACACCATATATTTT. Encoded protein: CASTSSGGNTIYF.

The chain employs TRBV7-8 and TRBJ2-1; 8 nucleotides line up with TRBD2. The CDR3 runs to 16 residues. Germline V gives CDR1 SGHVS, CDR2 FQNEAQ. V lost 3 bases to trimming and J lost 0 bases; unmatched junction nucleotides: 4. CDR3 in DNA: TGTGCCAGCAGCTTGGCCGGGACTAGCTCCTACAATGAGCAGTTCTTC. It specifies CASSLAGTSSYNEQFF.

The rearrangement uses TRBV6-6 and TRBJ2-3; tentative D call: TRBD2 (7 bases). Trimming removed 5 bases from V and 0 bases from J, with 27 bases in between. The length of the CDR3 is 20 residues. Germline V gives CDR1 MNHNY, CDR2 SVGAGI (reference sequence). The DNA of the CDR3 is TGTGCCAGCAGTCCCAAGGGTTGGGGGGGCCCCGAAGCAAGCACAGATACGCAGTATTTT. It is translated as CASSPKGWGGPEASTDTQYF.

This chain uses TRBV18 with TRBJ1-1; weak D call: TRBD1 (6 bases). V lost 2 bases, J lost 1 base, and 8 bases lay in between. There are 14 residues in the CDR3. Germline V gene data show CDR1 as KGHSH and CDR2 as LQKENI. This chain's CDR3 is CASSPRTENTEAFF. The DNA for the CDR3 is TGTGCCAGCTCACCAAGGACAGAGAACACTGAAGCTTTCTTT.